The entry below gives a single T cell receptor (beta chain) sequence along with its context. Its antigen is still unknown. No clone much larger than this one lies a single base away; base qualities are absent. The time point label here, explained by the study, means: individuals recovered from natural SARS-CoV-2 infection. CDR1 and CDR2 were assigned from the germline V gene as SNHLY and FYNNEI. Cut back by 1 base and 2 bases, the V and J ends lie 11 bases apart. The CDR3 numbers 16 residues from cysteine through phenylalanine. This entry keeps only the CDR3 DNA: 48 bases, framed from base 1. TCRbeta CDR3 regions were sequenced with the immunoSEQ Assay. After extraction, genomic DNA underwent amplification by bias-controlled multiplex PCR, followed by high-throughput sequencing. The study's processing was this. Collapsing and filtering of sequences were performed to quantify the absolute abundance of each unique TCRbeta CDR3 region. T cell fraction was estimated by normalizing TCRbeta template counts to usable DNA, with usable DNA measured through amplification of reference genes found in all nucleated cells. Repertoire TCRs were annotated as SARS-CoV-2-specific when V gene, CDR3 amino acid sequence and J gene were exactly matched to a known reactive TCR set. MIRA supplied the reference SARS-CoV-2 TCR set, which was filtered for enrichment in COVID-19-positive ImmuneCODE repertoires so that public or cross-reactive TCRs were removed. Drawing on the MIRA antigens, annotated TCRs were analysed further at the level of specific ORF or position within ORF. Depth was the summed frequency of annotated unique rearrangements, while breadth was defined as annotated unique rearrangements over total unique productive rearrangements. TCR breadth was compared between groups using two-sided Wilcoxon rank-sum tests. This is the immuneACCESS table as TCRdb keeps it, with only in-frame sequences that have V and J called. A part of the clones is gone; compared with another copy, unresolved V genes explain less than half, and the rest is unexplained. V, J and clone size were drawn from that table, and D and trimming were deduced from the DNA. A total of around 370,000 clones appear in this sample, 92% of them only once. Jointly, the top ten make up around 4.2% of the sample.

This sample was included in a study of Ad26.COV2.S vaccination and SARS-CoV-2 variants (dated by TCRdb to 2020 to 2022). Looking at the study overall: TCRbeta repertoire sequencing was used to assess the specificity and breadth of SARS-CoV-2-reactive T cell receptors after Ad26.COV2.S vaccination. A total of 32 samples were included in the TCR-sequenced set, comprising around 19 Ad26.COV2.S vaccine recipients, 5 placebo recipients and 8 SARS-CoV-2 convalescent individuals. The study at large found these results: After vaccination, spike-specific CD8+ and CD4+ T cell responses were reported to show substantial breadth. Compared with placebo recipients, Ad26.COV2.S recipients showed higher spike-specific TCR breadth (P = 0.0014). It was noted by the authors that total T cell responses may have been underestimated by the TCR breadth and depth analyses. Non-spike TCR breadth was comparable between vaccine and placebo recipients, consistent with the vaccine containing only spike.

The receptor was derived from a human donor who had recovered from COVID-19. The sample in question was peripheral blood, obtained after recovery from COVID-19. The sequence links TRBV2 to TRBJ2-2, with the D segment identity uncertain. The nucleotides are TGTGCCAGCAGTGAAGGCGAAACACTAAACACCGGGGAGCTGTTTTTT. Translated, this gives CASSEGETLNTGELFF.